Sequencing of this T cell receptor beta chain was carried out in a study of blood T cell repertoires in COVID-19 (dated by TCRdb to the early 2020s). Notes on the research overall: Collaborator samples came from the United States, Italy and Spain and covered acute and convalescent phases of COVID-19. The material from the prospective study consisted of cDNA or gDNA derived from T cells, B-cell-depleted T cells, or PBMCs. Where HLA class I and class II types were available, the types were taken from metadata supplied by the sample provider, not from assay-based typing. Samples were obtained from the ongoing ImmuneRACE study (first 160 participants) and from 1,254 subjects provided by 6 global collaborators. Subjects who had been exposed to COVID-19, were actively infected with it, or had recovered from it provided the deeply sampled blood TCRbeta repertoires that made up the dataset. A freely available public database, intended as a resource for researchers studying the immune response to SARS-CoV-2, is where the repertoires were released. Nearly every sample came with metadata listing a de-identified subject ID, COVID-19 status, age in years and sex.

The collaborating institutions used their own protocols to collect whole blood in K2EDTA tubes. Collaborator samples were shipped for TCRbeta analysis as frozen whole blood, isolated PBMCs, or DNA extracted from either sample type. Here is what the overall study found, with its caveats: The amount of clinical and demographic metadata varied by source and participant and was provided uncurated.

Reading from cysteine to phenylalanine, the CDR3 counts 16 amino acids. Solely the CDR3 DNA is kept, with 48 bases framed from the first base. Compared with germline, V lacks 0 bases and J lacks 3 bases; bases without a gene match: 2. The CDR1 and CDR2 encoded by the germline V gene are LGHNA and YNFKEQ. About this clone itself: This clone's antigen is unknown. No base-level quality is on record; no much larger clone is a single base apart.

TCRbeta CDR3 regions were amplified from genomic DNA by means of the immunoSEQ Assay, a bias-controlled multiplex PCR. The original pipeline was this. Nucleated cell counts per sample were estimated from amplification of reference gene primers within the assay. To quantify the absolute abundance of each unique TCRbeta CDR3 rearrangement, sequence reads were collapsed and filtered. For each sample, productive Simpson clonality was calculated as the square root of Simpson's diversity index over productive rearrangements. TCRdb obtained this table from immuneACCESS and retained in-frame rearrangements with V and J assigned. These tables miss some clones; where compared with another copy, unresolved V genes account for less than half of the shortfall, and the remainder is unexplained. V and J calls and clone size are those listed in that table; D and trimming were worked out from the DNA. The sample yields about 230,000 clones; around four fifths were counted once. The ten largest clones capture 27% of the sample.

The chain uses TRBV4-2 and TRBJ2-1, with 10 middle bases fitting TRBD2. The receptor was isolated from a man in his forties or fifties with acute or convalescent COVID-19. What was sequenced was peripheral blood. The CDR3: CASSQEWTSGYNEQFF. The DNA sequence is TGTGCCAGCAGCCAAGAGTGGACTAGCGGCTACAATGAGCAGTTCTTC.